The entry below describes one TCR beta chain. Antigen: not known. Only in-frame clones appear in the TCRdb table, and some are missing; sequencing was by immunoSEQ multiplex PCR. The sample has more than 15,000 clones; around nine tenths are singletons. This specimen comes from a study of T cells in pancreatic ductal adenocarcinoma. Whole-study results and caveats: Blood had more productive templates and about 7.9-fold more unique clonotypes than tumor.

Selected pancreatic ductal adenocarcinoma patients had undergone surgery without neoadjuvant therapy. The sequence came from a human donor with pancreatic ductal adenocarcinoma. Specimen: PBMCs.

CDR3 protein: CASSVATGTEAFF. In DNA, the CDR3 is TGTGCCAGCAGCGTAGCCACAGGCACTGAAGCTTTCTTT. The J gene is TRBJ1-1, the V gene TRBV9; D is perhaps TRBD1 (5 bases). CDR3 length: 13 amino acids. Germline V lookup: CDR1 SGDLS, CDR2 YYNGEE. With 0 bases removed from V and 4 bases from J, the gap between germline ends came to 7 bases. Using reference TRBV9 and TRBJ1-1 for the parts outside the CDR3, the full variable domain is DSGVTQTPKHLITATGQRVTLRCSPRSGDLSVYWYQQSLDQGLQFLIQYYNGEERAKGNILERFSAQQFPDLHSELNLSSLELGDSALYFCASSVATGTEAFFGQGTRLTVV.